This is a list of T cell receptor beta chains from one sample in a study of siplizumab effects on memory and regulatory T cells. Data came from immunoSEQ multiplex PCR; TCRdb stores just in-frame clones and leaves some out. The data contain fewer than 120,000 clones, roughly 92% of them singletons. Material for sequencing was CD4+ T cells sorted from blood. These receptors all come from a human donor in good health. CDR3s include the opening cysteine and the closing phenylalanine or tryptophan. D genes are given only for firm matches. Size values are once, few and many counts, or a class for expanded clones, and some rows have none.

TGTGCCAGCAGTTTCAAAGTAAGCTCCTACGAGCAGTACTTC CASSFKVSSYEQYF TRBJ2-7 NA NA TRBV27
TGTGCCAGCAGCCAAGCCTCGGGGCCAGGAGCTTACGAGCAGTACTTC CASSQASGPGAYEQYF TRBJ2-7 NA NA TRBV5-7
TGTGCCAGCAGTTTATCCCGAAACAGGGGATCCTACAATGAGCAGTTCTTC CASSLSRNRGSYNEQFF TRBJ2-1 TRBD1 NA TRBV27
TGTGCCATCAGTGAGTCGATGACAGGGATAGAAAAACTGTTTTTT CAISESMTGIEKLFF TRBJ1-4 TRBD1 NA TRBV10-3
TGTGCCAGCAGTTTATCCCCGGCGCTAGCGGGTAACACCGGGGAGCTGTTTTTT CASSLSPALAGNTGELFF TRBJ2-2 TRBD2 NA TRBV27
TGTGCCAGCAGCCCCGAATACAGCTCTGGGGCCAACGTCCTGACTTTC CASSPEYSSGANVLTF TRBJ2-6 NA NA TRBV9
TGTGCCAGCCTCAATTCGGAGGGAAGTACAGATACGCAGTATTTT CASLNSEGSTDTQYF TRBJ2-3 NA once TRBV4-2
TGTGCCAGCAGTTTGTCGGGACCCCTATCCACAGATACGCAGTATTTT CASSLSGPLSTDTQYF TRBJ2-3 NA NA TRBV2
TGTGCCAGCAGCATCATGGGGGGAGCGGTCAACGAGCAGTACTTC CASSIMGGAVNEQYF TRBJ2-7 NA NA TRBV7-3
TGTGCTAGTGGAGCCAACGCAGCAGACAATCAGCCCCAGCATTTT CASGANAADNQPQHF TRBJ1-5 NA NA TRBV12-5
TGTGCCAGCAGTGGGACCTTAGGTAACACCGGGGAGCTGTTTTTT CASSGTLGNTGELFF TRBJ2-2 NA NA TRBV9
TGTGCCAGCAGTTATACCCGGGATCAGCCCCAGCATTTT CASSYTRDQPQHF TRBJ1-5 NA NA TRBV6-5
TGTGCCAGCAGCCCAGGGACAGTTCGGGACGAGCAGTACTTC CASSPGTVRDEQYF TRBJ2-7 NA NA TRBV21-1
TGTGCCAGCAGCGGAGTCGATTGGCGGACGCCGCAGTACTTC CASSGVDWRTPQYF TRBJ2-7 NA NA TRBV7-9
TGCGCCAGCAGCTACCCTAGCGGGAGTTTCTACGAGCAGTACTTC CASSYPSGSFYEQYF TRBJ2-7 TRBD2 NA TRBV5-1
TGCGCCAGCAGCCAAGTAATAGCGAACACCGGGGAGCTGTTTTTT CASSQVIANTGELFF TRBJ2-2 NA NA TRBV4-1
TGTGCCACCAGCAGAGATGGCCGCAGGGCAGGGGGATTTTTATACGAGCAGTACTTC CATSRDGRRAGGFLYEQYF TRBJ2-7 TRBD1 NA TRBV15
TGTGCCAGCAGTTATACCGGGACTAGCGGGAGTAATGAGCAGTTCTTC CASSYTGTSGSNEQFF TRBJ2-1 TRBD2 once TRBV7-3
TGTGCCAGCAGCTTCTCTAGGCCGAAGGGTGAAAAACTGTTTTTT CASSFSRPKGEKLFF TRBJ1-4 NA once TRBV11-2
TGTGCCAGCAGCTCCGGGACAGTTGGCTACACCTTC CASSSGTVGYTF TRBJ1-2 TRBD1 NA TRBV7-9
TGCAGCGTGGACCCGACTCGTGCTAGCACAGATACGCAGTATTTT CSVDPTRASTDTQYF TRBJ2-3 NA NA TRBV29-1
TGTGCCAGCAGTCTTACAGGGGGCAATGGCTACACCTTC CASSLTGGNGYTF TRBJ1-2 TRBD1 NA TRBV7-9
TGCGCCAGCAGCTTTTCTACTTTCGGGACAGCTTACCAAGAGACCCAGTACTTC CASSFSTFGTAYQETQYF TRBJ2-5 TRBD1 once TRBV5-1
TGTGCCAGTAGTGCTGACAGGAACACCGGGGAGCTGTTTTTT CASSADRNTGELFF TRBJ2-2 NA NA TRBV19
TGTGCCAGCAGCTTCAGACTGGGGGGCACAGATACGCAGTATTTT CASSFRLGGTDTQYF TRBJ2-3 NA NA TRBV5-4
TGTGCCAGCAGCTTTCCGGGGGCCGGAGAGCAGTACTTC CASSFPGAGEQYF TRBJ2-7 NA NA TRBV5-6
TGTGCCAGCAGCTCGCAGGGTGCCACTGAAGCTTTCTTT CASSSQGATEAFF TRBJ1-1 NA NA TRBV7-3
TGTGCCAGCAGTGCATCAGGGTTATCTGAAAAACTGTTTTTT CASSASGLSEKLFF TRBJ1-4 NA NA TRBV25-1